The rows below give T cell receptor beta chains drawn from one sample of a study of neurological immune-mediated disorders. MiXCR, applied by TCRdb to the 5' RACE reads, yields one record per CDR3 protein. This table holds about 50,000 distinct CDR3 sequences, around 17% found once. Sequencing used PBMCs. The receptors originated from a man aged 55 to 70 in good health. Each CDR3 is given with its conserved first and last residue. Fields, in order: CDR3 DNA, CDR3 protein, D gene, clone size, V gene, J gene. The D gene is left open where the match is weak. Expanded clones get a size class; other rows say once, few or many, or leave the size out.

cdr3_nt: TGTGCCAGCAGCAGGGATCGGAATGAGCAGTTCTTC
cdr3_aa: CASSRDRNEQFF
d_call: NA
clone_size: many
v_call: TRBV3-1
j_call: TRBJ2-1

cdr3_nt: TGCGCCAGCAGCCAACAGACAGGGGGAGGTGAAAAACTGTTTTTT
cdr3_aa: CASSQQTGGGEKLFF
d_call: TRBD1
clone_size: NA
v_call: TRBV4-3
j_call: TRBJ1-4

cdr3_nt: TGTGCCAGTAGCCAAACGATAAACACTGAAGCTTTCTTT
cdr3_aa: CASSQTINTEAFF
d_call: NA
clone_size: NA
v_call: TRBV3-1
j_call: TRBJ1-1

cdr3_nt: TGTGCCAGCAGCTTAAGGCGCAGGGAATCACGGAATGAGCAGTTCTTC
cdr3_aa: CASSLRRRESRNEQFF
d_call: NA
clone_size: NA
v_call: TRBV7-6
j_call: TRBJ2-1

cdr3_nt: TGCAGCGTTGAGGAGGGGCACGAGCAGTACTTC
cdr3_aa: CSVEEGHEQYF
d_call: NA
clone_size: many
v_call: TRBV29-1
j_call: TRBJ2-7

cdr3_nt: TGTGCCAGCAGCAGGGACAGGGAGACCTACGAGCAGTACTTC
cdr3_aa: CASSRDRETYEQYF
d_call: NA
clone_size: NA
v_call: TRBV21-1
j_call: TRBJ2-7

cdr3_nt: TGTGCCAGCAGCTTAACGGACGGGGATGAGCAGTTCTTC
cdr3_aa: CASSLTDGDEQFF
d_call: NA
clone_size: many
v_call: TRBV7-3
j_call: TRBJ2-1

cdr3_nt: TGTGCCAGCAGTTTCAGGGGACAGACCTACGAGCAGTACTTC
cdr3_aa: CASSFRGQTYEQYF
d_call: TRBD1
clone_size: many
v_call: TRBV27
j_call: TRBJ2-7

cdr3_nt: TGTGCCAGCAGCCGCTGGGATCTCAAAGAGACCCAGTACTTC
cdr3_aa: CASSRWDLKETQYF
d_call: NA
clone_size: many
v_call: TRBV7-9
j_call: TRBJ2-5

cdr3_nt: TGCGCCAGCAGCTTGGCCTCCGAGGGAGTGACTGAAGCTTTCTTT
cdr3_aa: CASSLASEGVTEAFF
d_call: NA
clone_size: few
v_call: TRBV5-1
j_call: TRBJ1-1

cdr3_nt: TGTGCCAGCAGTCGAGAGGAGGAGTTCGGGAACGAGCAGTACTTC
cdr3_aa: CASSREEEFGNEQYF
d_call: NA
clone_size: many
v_call: TRBV6-2/TRBV6-3
j_call: TRBJ2-7

cdr3_nt: TGCAGCGGGGAGCAAGCGGAGGGCACTGAAGCTTTCTTT
cdr3_aa: CSGEQAEGTEAFF
d_call: NA
clone_size: many
v_call: TRBV29-1
j_call: TRBJ1-1

cdr3_nt: TGTGCCAGCAGCCCAGGGGGCAGGACAGGGGGCTACGAGCAGTACTTC
cdr3_aa: CASSPGGRTGGYEQYF
d_call: TRBD1
clone_size: many
v_call: TRBV9
j_call: TRBJ2-7

cdr3_nt: TGTGCCAGCAGCCAAGACCCACAGGGACTATACGAGCAGTACTTC
cdr3_aa: CASSQDPQGLYEQYF
d_call: NA
clone_size: many
v_call: TRBV14
j_call: TRBJ2-7

cdr3_nt: TGCAGCGCGTTGGGACTGGCCGGCGAGCAGTACTTC
cdr3_aa: CSALGLAGEQYF
d_call: NA
clone_size: many
v_call: TRBV29-1
j_call: TRBJ2-7

cdr3_nt: TGCAGTGCTAGGGTTTCCGGGACAGGGGCCTCCAGGGAGCAGTTCTTC
cdr3_aa: CSARVSGTGASREQFF
d_call: TRBD1
clone_size: many
v_call: TRBV20-1
j_call: TRBJ2-1

cdr3_nt: TGCAGTGCTAGCTTAGCCGGGACTAGACAAGATACGCAGTATTTT
cdr3_aa: CSASLAGTRQDTQYF
d_call: TRBD2
clone_size: NA
v_call: TRBV20-1
j_call: TRBJ2-3

cdr3_nt: TGCGCCAGCAGCGGCGGACAGGGAAACACTGAAGCTTTCTTT
cdr3_aa: CASSGGQGNTEAFF
d_call: TRBD1
clone_size: many
v_call: TRBV5-1
j_call: TRBJ1-1

cdr3_nt: TGCAGTGCTAGAGATGGGGCGGGAGTAGCCAAAAACATTCAGTACTTC
cdr3_aa: CSARDGAGVAKNIQYF
d_call: TRBD2
clone_size: many
v_call: TRBV20-1
j_call: TRBJ2-4

cdr3_nt: TGTGCCAGCAGTGAACAACCCCAGAGCCCCCGGAACATTCAGTACTTC
cdr3_aa: CASSEQPQSPRNIQYF
d_call: NA
clone_size: many
v_call: TRBV6-1
j_call: TRBJ2-4

cdr3_nt: TGCAGTGCTAGAGATCCCCGGGGCGCAGTGGGGGGCTACACCTTC
cdr3_aa: CSARDPRGAVGGYTF
d_call: NA
clone_size: many
v_call: TRBV20-1
j_call: TRBJ1-2

cdr3_nt: TGTGCCAGCAGCGTAGTAGGAGCGGAGGGCAATGAGCAGTTCTTC
cdr3_aa: CASSVVGAEGNEQFF
d_call: NA
clone_size: medium-sized
v_call: TRBV9
j_call: TRBJ2-1

cdr3_nt: TGTGCCAGCAGCGTAGAGGCTAGCTCCTACAATGAGCAGTTCTTC
cdr3_aa: CASSVEASSYNEQFF
d_call: NA
clone_size: many
v_call: TRBV9
j_call: TRBJ2-1

cdr3_nt: TGTGCCAGCAGCTCAGGGCTCCTAGCGGGGGCTACGAACACCGGGGAGCTGTTTTTT
cdr3_aa: CASSSGLLAGATNTGELFF
d_call: TRBD2
clone_size: NA
v_call: TRBV7-6
j_call: TRBJ2-2

cdr3_nt: TGCGCCAGCAGCGGGGGCGCGGCGTCCTACAATGAGCAGTTCTTC
cdr3_aa: CASSGGAASYNEQFF
d_call: NA
clone_size: many
v_call: TRBV5-1
j_call: TRBJ2-1

cdr3_nt: TGTGCCAGCAGCTTAGTTGGCAGGGGAGCAGGGGCCAAAAACATTCAGTACTTC
cdr3_aa: CASSLVGRGAGAKNIQYF
d_call: NA
clone_size: many
v_call: TRBV11-2
j_call: TRBJ2-4

cdr3_nt: TGCAGTGCTTCAGACAGGCTGGGGGCTTTCTTT
cdr3_aa: CSASDRLGAFF
d_call: NA
clone_size: many
v_call: TRBV20-1
j_call: TRBJ1-1

cdr3_nt: TGCAGTGCTAGAGATTCAGGCGGGAGGGTCGAGCAGTACTTC
cdr3_aa: CSARDSGGRVEQYF
d_call: TRBD2
clone_size: NA
v_call: TRBV20-1
j_call: TRBJ2-7

cdr3_nt: TGTGCCAGCAGCGGGACGCAGGGGGCTAACTATGGCTACACCTTC
cdr3_aa: CASSGTQGANYGYTF
d_call: TRBD1
clone_size: many
v_call: TRBV5-6
j_call: TRBJ1-2

cdr3_nt: TGTGCCAGCAGCCTACGGACTAGCGGACGTAGCACAGATACACAGTATTTT
cdr3_aa: CASSLRTSGRSTDTQYF
d_call: TRBD2
clone_size: NA
v_call: TRBV12-3/TRBV12-4
j_call: TRBJ2-3

cdr3_nt: TGTGCCAGCAGCTTAACGGGACAGGGTCTCACAGATACGCAGTATTTT
cdr3_aa: CASSLTGQGLTDTQYF
d_call: TRBD1
clone_size: many
v_call: TRBV7-2
j_call: TRBJ2-3

cdr3_nt: TGTGCCAGCAGTTTTCTCGATGAGCAGTTCTTC
cdr3_aa: CASSFLDEQFF
d_call: NA
clone_size: many
v_call: TRBV12-3/TRBV12-4
j_call: TRBJ2-1

cdr3_nt: TGTGCCATCAGTGAAGGGACAGGGTGGTCAGAGACCCAGTACTTC
cdr3_aa: CAISEGTGWSETQYF
d_call: TRBD1
clone_size: many
v_call: TRBV10-3
j_call: TRBJ2-5

cdr3_nt: TGCAGCGTTGAGGAGGGACAGGGTAGCACAGATACGCAGTATTTT
cdr3_aa: CSVEEGQGSTDTQYF
d_call: TRBD1
clone_size: many
v_call: TRBV29-1
j_call: TRBJ2-3

cdr3_nt: TGCAGTGTGAGACAGGGAAGCGTCACAATGTTTTTT
cdr3_aa: CSVRQGSVTMFF
d_call: TRBD1
clone_size: many
v_call: TRBV20-1
j_call: TRBJ1-4

cdr3_nt: TGTGCCAGCACTTTAGGAAACAGTAACTATGGCTACACCTTC
cdr3_aa: CASTLGNSNYGYTF
d_call: NA
clone_size: NA
v_call: TRBV9
j_call: TRBJ1-2

cdr3_nt: TGTGCCAGCAGTTTTTTCATTGGGGACAGTGAAGCTTTCTTT
cdr3_aa: CASSFFIGDSEAFF
d_call: TRBD1
clone_size: many
v_call: TRBV27
j_call: TRBJ1-1

cdr3_nt: TGTGCCAGCAGACTAGCTGGAGCCACCGGGGAGCTGTTTTTT
cdr3_aa: CASRLAGATGELFF
d_call: NA
clone_size: many
v_call: TRBV6-1
j_call: TRBJ2-2

cdr3_nt: TGCAGCGTTGAAGTCCCTAGCGGGAGCCCAGATACGCAGTATTTT
cdr3_aa: CSVEVPSGSPDTQYF
d_call: TRBD2
clone_size: many
v_call: TRBV29-1
j_call: TRBJ2-3

cdr3_nt: TGTGCCAGCAGCTTAGGAGCAGGTCGGACATGGGGGCAGTACTTC
cdr3_aa: CASSLGAGRTWGQYF
d_call: NA
clone_size: many
v_call: TRBV7-2
j_call: TRBJ2-7

cdr3_nt: TGTGCCAGCAGCTTACAGCCGAGCAATGAGCAGTTCTTC
cdr3_aa: CASSLQPSNEQFF
d_call: NA
clone_size: many
v_call: TRBV7-2
j_call: TRBJ2-1

cdr3_nt: TGTGCCAGCAGCCAAGATCCCCAGGGTACCTACGAGCAGTACTTC
cdr3_aa: CASSQDPQGTYEQYF
d_call: NA
clone_size: many
v_call: TRBV3-1
j_call: TRBJ2-7

cdr3_nt: TGTGCCAGCAGCCCTAGCGGGAGTCCCTCCTACGAGCAGTACTTC
cdr3_aa: CASSPSGSPSYEQYF
d_call: TRBD2
clone_size: many
v_call: TRBV3-1
j_call: TRBJ2-7

cdr3_nt: TGTGCCAGCAGCTTAGGACATCTCGATAATTCACCCCTCCACTTT
cdr3_aa: CASSLGHLDNSPLHF
d_call: NA
clone_size: many
v_call: TRBV7-6
j_call: TRBJ1-6

cdr3_nt: TGCGCCAGCAGCCGCGAGCGGGCTAGCTCCTACAATGAGCAGTTCTTC
cdr3_aa: CASSRERASSYNEQFF
d_call: NA
clone_size: NA
v_call: TRBV5-1
j_call: TRBJ2-1

cdr3_nt: TGTGCCAGCAGCCAAGGAACTAGCGGTACTCGGGGGGAGACCCAGTACTTC
cdr3_aa: CASSQGTSGTRGETQYF
d_call: TRBD2
clone_size: many
v_call: TRBV3-1
j_call: TRBJ2-5

cdr3_nt: TGCAGTGGCAGGGGGTCTAATGAAAAACTGTTTTTT
cdr3_aa: CSGRGSNEKLFF
d_call: TRBD1
clone_size: many
v_call: TRBV20-1
j_call: TRBJ1-4

cdr3_nt: TGTGCCAGCAGCCAAAGGGGGGAACCGTTCCCACCAGATACGCAGTATTTT
cdr3_aa: CASSQRGEPFPPDTQYF
d_call: NA
clone_size: NA
v_call: TRBV3-1
j_call: TRBJ2-3

cdr3_nt: TGCAGTGCTAGAGGGCGGCCTCAGGGAGGCTACACCTTC
cdr3_aa: CSARGRPQGGYTF
d_call: NA
clone_size: many
v_call: TRBV20-1
j_call: TRBJ1-2

cdr3_nt: TGCAGTGCTAGTTCTGAACGCAATGAGCAGTTCTTC
cdr3_aa: CSASSERNEQFF
d_call: NA
clone_size: many
v_call: TRBV20-1
j_call: TRBJ2-1

cdr3_nt: TGCAGTGCTAGAGATAGGAGGCGGGAGTTTGGCATTGAGCAGTTCTTC
cdr3_aa: CSARDRRREFGIEQFF
d_call: TRBD2
clone_size: many
v_call: TRBV20-1
j_call: TRBJ2-1

cdr3_nt: TGCGCCAGCAGCTGGGTTCTAGGGGAGACCCAGTACTTC
cdr3_aa: CASSWVLGETQYF
d_call: NA
clone_size: many
v_call: TRBV5-1
j_call: TRBJ2-5

cdr3_nt: TGTGCCAGCAGCTCCCAAGGGGCTAGCCCGTACTTC
cdr3_aa: CASSSQGASPYF
d_call: NA
clone_size: many
v_call: TRBV11-2
j_call: TRBJ2-7

cdr3_nt: TGTGCCAGCAGCTTCGACACCAGCACAGATACGCAGTATTTT
cdr3_aa: CASSFDTSTDTQYF
d_call: NA
clone_size: many
v_call: TRBV7-9
j_call: TRBJ2-3

cdr3_nt: TGTGCCAGCAGTAATCGGGACAGGGTGGAGGGAGAGACCCAGTACTTC
cdr3_aa: CASSNRDRVEGETQYF
d_call: TRBD1
clone_size: many
v_call: TRBV5-4
j_call: TRBJ2-5

cdr3_nt: TGCAGTGCTGAGCAGACAATCAAACTTGAGCTAGAACTAGAGCCCCAGCATTTT
cdr3_aa: CSAEQTIKLELELEPQHF
d_call: NA
clone_size: many
v_call: TRBV20-1
j_call: TRBJ1-5

cdr3_nt: TGCGCCAGCAGAGATGACAGGTTGGGACGGGACTATAGCTCCTACGAGCAGTACTTC
cdr3_aa: CASRDDRLGRDYSSYEQYF
d_call: NA
clone_size: many
v_call: TRBV10-2
j_call: TRBJ2-7

cdr3_nt: TGCAGTGCTAGAGATAGCGGACAGGGAAATCAGCCCCAGCATTTT
cdr3_aa: CSARDSGQGNQPQHF
d_call: TRBD1
clone_size: NA
v_call: TRBV20-1
j_call: TRBJ1-5